This entry concerns a single TCR beta chain. Its specificity is unknown. V lost 1 base to trimming and J lost 3 bases; unmatched junction nucleotides: 8. This CDR3 spans 18 amino acids. Germline V gene sequence: CDR1 SNHLY, CDR2 FYNNEI. Use of 60 Vbeta and 13 Jbeta primers characterized the PCR. Libraries were prepared by immunoSEQ multiplex PCR; TCRdb keeps only in-frame clonotypes and omits some of them. Of some 140,000 clones listed, roughly 70% are singletons. The entry originates in a study of cytomegalovirus exposure and HLA in healthy donors. Notes on the study in general: A later analysis reportedly found fewer N-insertions in an Asian-associated ancestry cluster than the approximately 670-donor mean. In a later analysis, V- and J-gene trimming of beta chains associated with a DCLRE1C missense variant, replicated independently.

Sequencing input: PBMCs. V is TRBV2 and J is TRBJ2-1, with 11 bases that match TRBD2. The origin of this receptor is a man aged 45-65 years in good health and CMV-seropositive. This chain's CDR3 is CASSEEPSGRTRYNEQFF. DNA for the CDR3: TGTGCCAGCAGTGAAGAGCCTAGCGGGAGGACCCGCTACAATGAGCAGTTCTTC.